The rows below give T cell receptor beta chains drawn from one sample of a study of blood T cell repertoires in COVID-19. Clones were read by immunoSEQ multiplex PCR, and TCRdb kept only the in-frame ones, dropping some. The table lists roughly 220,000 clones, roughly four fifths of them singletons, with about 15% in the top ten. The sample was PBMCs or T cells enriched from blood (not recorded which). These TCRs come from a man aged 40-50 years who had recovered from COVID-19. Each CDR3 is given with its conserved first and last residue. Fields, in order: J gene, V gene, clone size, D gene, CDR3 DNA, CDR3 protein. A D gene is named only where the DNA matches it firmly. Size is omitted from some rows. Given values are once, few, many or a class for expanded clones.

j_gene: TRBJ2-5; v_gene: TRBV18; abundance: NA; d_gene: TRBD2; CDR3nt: TGTGCCAGCTCACCTAGACTGGGGACTAGCGGGGGACTACAAGAGACCCAGTACTTC; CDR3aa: CASSPRLGTSGGLQETQYF
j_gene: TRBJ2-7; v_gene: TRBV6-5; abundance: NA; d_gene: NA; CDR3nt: TGTGCAAAAGTGGTCAAGACTACCTACGAGCAGTACTTC; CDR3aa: CAKVVKTTYEQYF
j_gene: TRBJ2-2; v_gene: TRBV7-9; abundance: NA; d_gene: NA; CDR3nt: TGTGCCAGCAGCCCTGACACCGGGGAGCTGTTTTTT; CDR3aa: CASSPDTGELFF
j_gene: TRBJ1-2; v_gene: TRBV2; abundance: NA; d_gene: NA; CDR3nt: TGTGCCAGCACCAGGGAAGTCTATGGCTACACCTTC; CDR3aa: CASTREVYGYTF
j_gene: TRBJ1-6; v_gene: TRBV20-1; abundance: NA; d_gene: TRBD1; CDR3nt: TGCAGTGCTTCCGGGACAGGGCCCCTCCACTTT; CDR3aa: CSASGTGPLHF
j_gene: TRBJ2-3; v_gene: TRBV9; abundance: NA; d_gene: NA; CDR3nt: TGTGCCAGCAGCTTAAACAGCCCCGATACGCAGTATTTT; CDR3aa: CASSLNSPDTQYF
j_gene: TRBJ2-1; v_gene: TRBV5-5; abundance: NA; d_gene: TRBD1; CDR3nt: TGTGCCAGCAGCCCTCGGACAGGGGTCTACAATGAGCAGTTCTTC; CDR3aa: CASSPRTGVYNEQFF
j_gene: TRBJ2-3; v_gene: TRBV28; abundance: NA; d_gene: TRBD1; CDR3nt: TGTGCCAGCCACATACGGACAGGGACAGATACGCAGTATTTT; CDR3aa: CASHIRTGTDTQYF
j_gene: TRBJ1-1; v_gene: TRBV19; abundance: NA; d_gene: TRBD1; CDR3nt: TGTGCCAGTAGTACCCACCCACCAGGGGGCCTTGAAGCTTTCTTT; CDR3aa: CASSTHPPGGLEAFF
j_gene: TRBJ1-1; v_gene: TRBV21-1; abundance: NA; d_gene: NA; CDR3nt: TGTGCCAGCAGCAAGAAGGAGCGGAACACTGAAGCTTTCTTT; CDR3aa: CASSKKERNTEAFF
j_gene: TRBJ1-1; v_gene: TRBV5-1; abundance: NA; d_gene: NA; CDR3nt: TGCGCCAGCAGCTTGGCTACAGGAAGTCAGATGAACACTGAAGCTTTCTTT; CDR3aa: CASSLATGSQMNTEAFF
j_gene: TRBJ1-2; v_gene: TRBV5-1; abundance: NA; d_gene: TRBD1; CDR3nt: TGCGCCAGCAGCACCGGGACAGTCGCTTGGTCGGGTGGCTACACCTTC; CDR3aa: CASSTGTVAWSGGYTF
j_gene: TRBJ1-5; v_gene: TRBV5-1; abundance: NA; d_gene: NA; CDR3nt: TGCGCCAGCAGCTTGGAGGGTCGGGATAGCAATCAGCCCCAGCATTTT; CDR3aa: CASSLEGRDSNQPQHF
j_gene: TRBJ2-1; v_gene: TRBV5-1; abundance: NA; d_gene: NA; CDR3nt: TGCGCCAGCACCCCAGGAGGGAGCCCCTACAATGAGCAGTTCTTC; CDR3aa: CASTPGGSPYNEQFF
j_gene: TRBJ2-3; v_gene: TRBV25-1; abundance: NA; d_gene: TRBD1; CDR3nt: TGTGCCAGCAGTGAACCCCTAGGACAGGGGAGCACAGATACGCAGTATTTT; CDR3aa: CASSEPLGQGSTDTQYF
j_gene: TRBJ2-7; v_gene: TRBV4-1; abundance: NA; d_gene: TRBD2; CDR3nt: TGCGCCAGCAGCCAAACGGGACTAGCGGGGACAACCTACGAGCAGTACTTC; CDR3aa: CASSQTGLAGTTYEQYF
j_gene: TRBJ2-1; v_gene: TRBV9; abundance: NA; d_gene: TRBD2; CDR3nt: TGTGCCAGCAGCGACACTAGCGGGAGATCCAATGAGCAGTTCTTC; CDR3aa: CASSDTSGRSNEQFF
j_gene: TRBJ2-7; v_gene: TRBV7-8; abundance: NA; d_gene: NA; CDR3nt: TGTGCCAGCAGCTTATACACAGACAGCTCCTACGAGCAGTACTTC; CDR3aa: CASSLYTDSSYEQYF
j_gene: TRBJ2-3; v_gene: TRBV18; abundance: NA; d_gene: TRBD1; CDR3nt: TGTGCCAGCTCACCAACGACAGGGCCAGATACGCAGTATTTT; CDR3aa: CASSPTTGPDTQYF
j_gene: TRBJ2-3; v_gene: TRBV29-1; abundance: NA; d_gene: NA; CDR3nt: TGCAGCGTAGACAGTAGCACAGATACGCAGTATTTT; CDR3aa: CSVDSSTDTQYF
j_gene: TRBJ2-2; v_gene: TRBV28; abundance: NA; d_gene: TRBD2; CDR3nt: TGTGCCAGCAGTTTGATAAACGGGAGGGCCAGGACCGGGGAGCTGTTTTTT; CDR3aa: CASSLINGRARTGELFF
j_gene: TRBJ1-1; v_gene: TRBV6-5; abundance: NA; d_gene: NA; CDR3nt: TGTGCCAGCCAAGGGGCAGGGCCCGGGAACACTGAAGCTTTCTTT; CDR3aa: CASQGAGPGNTEAFF
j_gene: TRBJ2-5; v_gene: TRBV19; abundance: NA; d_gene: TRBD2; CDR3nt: TGTGCCAGTAGTATGGGGGGGTTCGAACGAGAGACCCAGTACTTC; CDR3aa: CASSMGGFERETQYF
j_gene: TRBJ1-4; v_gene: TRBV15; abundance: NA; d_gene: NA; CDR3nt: TGTGCCACCAGCAGAGCTCAGGGGCCATGGGAAAAACTGTTTTTT; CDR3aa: CATSRAQGPWEKLFF
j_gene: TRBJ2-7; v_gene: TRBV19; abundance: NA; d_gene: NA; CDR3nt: TGTGCCAGTAGTAGTGGGAGAGTCTCCTACGAGCAGTACTTC; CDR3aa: CASSSGRVSYEQYF
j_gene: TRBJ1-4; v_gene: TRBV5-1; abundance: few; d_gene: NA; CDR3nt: TGCGCCAGCAGCGGCGGGAGCCTTAATGAAAAACTGTTTTTT; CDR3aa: CASSGGSLNEKLFF
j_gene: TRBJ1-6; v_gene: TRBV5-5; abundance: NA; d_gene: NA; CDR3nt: TGTGCCAGCAGCCGGTCGGAGGTGGAGAATTCACCCCTCCACTTT; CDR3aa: CASSRSEVENSPLHF
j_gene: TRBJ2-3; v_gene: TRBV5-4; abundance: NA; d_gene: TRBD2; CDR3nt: TGTGCCAGCAGCCCCGGGACTAGCGGGGGCACTAGCACAGATACGCAGTATTTT; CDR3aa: CASSPGTSGGTSTDTQYF
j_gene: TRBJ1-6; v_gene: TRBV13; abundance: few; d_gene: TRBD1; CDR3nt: TGTGCCAGCAGGAGGGGGCTTAATAATTCACCCCTCCACTTT; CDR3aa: CASRRGLNNSPLHF
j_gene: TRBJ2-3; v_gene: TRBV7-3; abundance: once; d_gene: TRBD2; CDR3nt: TGTGCCAGCAGCCCGGTAGCGGGAGTCGCAGATACGCAGTATTTT; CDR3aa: CASSPVAGVADTQYF
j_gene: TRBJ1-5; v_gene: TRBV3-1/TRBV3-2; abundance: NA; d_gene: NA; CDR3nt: TGTGCCAGCAGCCAAGAATCCCCGGCGGTCGGCAATCAGCCCCAGCATTTT; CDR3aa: CASSQESPAVGNQPQHF
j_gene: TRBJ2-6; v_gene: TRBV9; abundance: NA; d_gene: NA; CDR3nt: TGTGCCAGCAGCTCTCGAAGGGGCTTAAGCTCTGGGGCCAACGTCCTGACTTTC; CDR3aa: CASSSRRGLSSGANVLTF
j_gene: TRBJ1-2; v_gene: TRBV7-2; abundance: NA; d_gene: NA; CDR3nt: TGTGCCAGCAGCTCTCTACAGGGATTGGGTGGCTACACCTTC; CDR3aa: CASSSLQGLGGYTF
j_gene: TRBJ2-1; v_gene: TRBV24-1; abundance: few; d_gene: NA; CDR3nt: TGTGCCACCAGTGATCGGCCCCGACTAATCGTCCATGAGCAGTTCTTC; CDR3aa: CATSDRPRLIVHEQFF
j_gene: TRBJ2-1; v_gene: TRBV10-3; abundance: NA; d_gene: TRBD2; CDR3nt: TGTGCCATCAGGGTCTCTAGCGGGGGGGCTAATGAGCAGTTCTTC; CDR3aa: CAIRVSSGGANEQFF
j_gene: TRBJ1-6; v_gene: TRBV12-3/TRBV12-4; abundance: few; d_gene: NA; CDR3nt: TGTGCCAGCAGTTTCAGGAATAATTCACCCCTCCACTTT; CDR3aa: CASSFRNNSPLHF
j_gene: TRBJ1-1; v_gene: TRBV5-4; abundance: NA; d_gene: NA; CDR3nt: TGTGCCAGCAGCTTGGCCGGGGGGACCAGGACTGAAGCTTTCTTT; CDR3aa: CASSLAGGTRTEAFF